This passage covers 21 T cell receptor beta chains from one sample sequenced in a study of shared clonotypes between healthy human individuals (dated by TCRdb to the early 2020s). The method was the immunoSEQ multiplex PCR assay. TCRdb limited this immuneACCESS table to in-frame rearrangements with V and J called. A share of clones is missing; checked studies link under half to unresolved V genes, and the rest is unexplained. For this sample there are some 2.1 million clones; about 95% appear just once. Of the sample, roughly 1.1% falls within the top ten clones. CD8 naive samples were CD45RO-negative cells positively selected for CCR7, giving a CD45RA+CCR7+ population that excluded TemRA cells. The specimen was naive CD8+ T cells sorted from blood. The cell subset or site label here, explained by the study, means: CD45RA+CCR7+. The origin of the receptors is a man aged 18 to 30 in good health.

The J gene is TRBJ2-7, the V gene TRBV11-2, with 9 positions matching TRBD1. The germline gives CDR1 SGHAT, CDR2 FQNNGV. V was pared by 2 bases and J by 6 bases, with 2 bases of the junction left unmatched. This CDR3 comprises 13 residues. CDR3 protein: CASSLKQGAEQYF. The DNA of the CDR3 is TGTGCCAGCAGCTTAAAACAGGGGGCCGAGCAGTACTTC.

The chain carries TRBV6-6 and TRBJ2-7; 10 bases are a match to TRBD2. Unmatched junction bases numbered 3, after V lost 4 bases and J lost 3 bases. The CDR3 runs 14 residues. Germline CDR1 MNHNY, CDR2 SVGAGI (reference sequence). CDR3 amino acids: CASSSSGSLYEQYF. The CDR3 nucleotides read TGTGCCAGCAGTTCTAGCGGGAGTCTCTACGAGCAGTACTTC.

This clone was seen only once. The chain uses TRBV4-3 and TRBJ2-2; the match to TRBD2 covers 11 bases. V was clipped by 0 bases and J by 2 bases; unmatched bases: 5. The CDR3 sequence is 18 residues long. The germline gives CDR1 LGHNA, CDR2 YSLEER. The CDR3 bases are TGCGCCAGCAGCCAAGAAAGGACTAGCGGGCCTAACACCGGGGAGCTGTTTTTT. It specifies CASSQERTSGPNTGELFF.

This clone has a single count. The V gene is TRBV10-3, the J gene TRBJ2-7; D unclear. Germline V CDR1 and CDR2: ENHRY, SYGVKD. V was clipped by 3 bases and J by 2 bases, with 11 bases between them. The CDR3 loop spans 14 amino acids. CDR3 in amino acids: CAISEGQSPYEQYF. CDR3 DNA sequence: TGTGCCATCAGTGAAGGGCAGAGTCCCTACGAGCAGTACTTC.

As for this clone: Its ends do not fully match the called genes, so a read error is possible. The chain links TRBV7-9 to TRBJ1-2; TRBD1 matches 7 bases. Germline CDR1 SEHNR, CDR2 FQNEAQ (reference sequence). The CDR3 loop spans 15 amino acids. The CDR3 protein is CASSLDRDAPYGYTF. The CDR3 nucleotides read TGTGCCAGCAGTTTAGACAGGGATGCACCCTATGGCTACACCTTC.

CDR3 residues: CAWTLGGPGKFF. In DNA, the CDR3 is TGTGCCTGGACTCTGGGGGGGCCAGGCAAGTTCTTC. The chain joins TRBV30 to TRBJ2-1; D might be TRBD2 (7 bases). The CDR3 covers 12 residues. Per germline, CDR1 GTSNPN and CDR2 SVGIG (reference sequence). V was shortened by 4 bases and J by 14 bases, with 18 bases between the two germline ends. Combining the CDR3 with reference TRBV30 and TRBJ2-1 gives the whole variable domain SQTIHQWPATLVQPVGSPLSLECTVEGTSNPNLYWYRQAAGRGLQLLFYSVGIGQISSEVPQNLSASRPQDRQFILSSKKLLLSDSGFYLCAWTLGGPGKFFGPGTRLTVL.

CDR3 protein: CASSLSRDTPYEQYF. The CDR3 bases are TGCGCCAGCAGCTTGTCCCGGGACACTCCCTACGAGCAGTACTTC. This chain joins TRBV5-1 and TRBJ2-7; D may be TRBD1 (6 bases). The CDR3 has 15 residues. The V gene's germline CDR1 is SGHRS and CDR2 YFSETQ. Trimming cost V 1 base and J 2 bases, with 13 bases left between them. The full variable domain, completed using reference TRBV5-1 and TRBJ2-7, is KAGVTQTPRYLIKTRGQQVTLSCSPISGHRSVSWYQQTPGQGLQFLFEYFSETQRNKGNFPGRFSGRQFSNSRSEMNVSTLELGDSALYLCASSLSRDTPYEQYFGPGTRLTVT.

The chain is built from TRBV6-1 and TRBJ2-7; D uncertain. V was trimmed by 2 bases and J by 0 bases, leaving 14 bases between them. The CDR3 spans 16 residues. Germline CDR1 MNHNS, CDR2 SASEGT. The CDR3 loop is CASSEFVRVSSYEQYF. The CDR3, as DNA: TGTGCCAGCAGTGAATTTGTCCGTGTCAGCTCCTACGAGCAGTACTTC.

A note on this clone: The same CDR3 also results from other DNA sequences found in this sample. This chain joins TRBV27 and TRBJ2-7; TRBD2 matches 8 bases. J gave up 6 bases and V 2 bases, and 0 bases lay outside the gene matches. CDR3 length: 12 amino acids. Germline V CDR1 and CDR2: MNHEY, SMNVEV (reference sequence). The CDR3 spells CASSLAGGEQYF. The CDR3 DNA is TGTGCCAGCAGTTTAGCGGGGGGCGAGCAGTACTTC.

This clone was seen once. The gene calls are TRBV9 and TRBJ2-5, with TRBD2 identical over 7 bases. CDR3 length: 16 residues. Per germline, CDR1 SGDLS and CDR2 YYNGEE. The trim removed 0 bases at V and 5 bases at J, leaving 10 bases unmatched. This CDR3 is CASSVEDGGSGETQYF. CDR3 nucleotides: TGTGCCAGCAGCGTAGAGGATGGCGGGAGCGGGGAGACCCAGTACTTC.

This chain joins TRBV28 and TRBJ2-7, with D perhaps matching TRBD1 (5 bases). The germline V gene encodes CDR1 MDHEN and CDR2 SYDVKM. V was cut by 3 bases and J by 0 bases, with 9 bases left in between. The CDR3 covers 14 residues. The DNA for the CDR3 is TGTGCCAGCAGTTTTAGGGGTATCTCCTACGAGCAGTACTTC. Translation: CASSFRGISYEQYF.

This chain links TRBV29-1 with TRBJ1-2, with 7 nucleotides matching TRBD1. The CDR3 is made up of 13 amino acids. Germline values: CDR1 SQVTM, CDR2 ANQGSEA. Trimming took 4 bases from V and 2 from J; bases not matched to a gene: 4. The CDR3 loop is CSVVSTGNYGYTF. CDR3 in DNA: TGCAGCGTTGTCTCGACAGGGAACTATGGCTACACCTTC.

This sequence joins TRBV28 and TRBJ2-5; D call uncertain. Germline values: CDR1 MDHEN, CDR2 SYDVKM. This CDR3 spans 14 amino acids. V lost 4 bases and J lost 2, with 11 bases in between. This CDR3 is CASSYTVVQETQYF. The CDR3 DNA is TGTGCCAGCAGTTACACGGTGGTGCAAGAGACCCAGTACTTC.

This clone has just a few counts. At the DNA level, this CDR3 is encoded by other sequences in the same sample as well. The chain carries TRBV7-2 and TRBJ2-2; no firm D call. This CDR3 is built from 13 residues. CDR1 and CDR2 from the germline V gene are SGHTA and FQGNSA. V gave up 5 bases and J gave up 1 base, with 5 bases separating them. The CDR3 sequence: CASSPLNTGELFF. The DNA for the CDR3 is TGTGCCAGCAGCCCGTTGAACACCGGGGAGCTGTTTTTT.

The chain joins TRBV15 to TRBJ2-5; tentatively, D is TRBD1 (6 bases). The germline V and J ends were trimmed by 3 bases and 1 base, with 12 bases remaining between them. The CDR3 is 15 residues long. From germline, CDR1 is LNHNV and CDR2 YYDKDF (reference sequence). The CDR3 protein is CATSSWRQVQETQYF. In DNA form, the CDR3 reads TGTGCCACCAGCAGTTGGCGACAGGTCCAAGAGACCCAGTACTTC.

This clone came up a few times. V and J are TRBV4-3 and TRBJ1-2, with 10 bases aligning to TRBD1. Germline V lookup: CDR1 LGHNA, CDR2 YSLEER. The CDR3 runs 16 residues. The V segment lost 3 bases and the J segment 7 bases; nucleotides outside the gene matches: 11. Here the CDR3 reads CASSQDTGTGVAGYTF. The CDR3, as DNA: TGCGCCAGCAGCCAGGACACCGGGACAGGGGTCGCTGGCTACACCTTC.

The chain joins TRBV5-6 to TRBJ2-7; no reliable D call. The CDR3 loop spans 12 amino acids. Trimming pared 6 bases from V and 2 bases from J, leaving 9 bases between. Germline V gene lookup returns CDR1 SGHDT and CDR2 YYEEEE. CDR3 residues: CASNSLAYEQYF. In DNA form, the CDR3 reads TGTGCCAGCAACTCCCTCGCCTACGAGCAGTACTTC.

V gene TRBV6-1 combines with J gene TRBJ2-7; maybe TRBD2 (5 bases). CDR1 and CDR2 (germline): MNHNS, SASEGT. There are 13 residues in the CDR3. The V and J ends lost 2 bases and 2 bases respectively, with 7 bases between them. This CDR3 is CASSEPGTYEQYF. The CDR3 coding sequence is TGTGCCAGCAGTGAACCGGGGACCTACGAGCAGTACTTC.

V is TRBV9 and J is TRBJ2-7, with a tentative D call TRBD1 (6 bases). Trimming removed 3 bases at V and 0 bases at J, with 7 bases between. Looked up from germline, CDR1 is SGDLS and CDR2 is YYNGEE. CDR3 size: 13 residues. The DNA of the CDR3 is TGTGCCAGCAGCGCAGGGGTCTCCTACGAGCAGTACTTC. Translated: CASSAGVSYEQYF. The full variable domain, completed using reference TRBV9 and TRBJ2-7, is DSGVTQTPKHLITATGQRVTLRCSPRSGDLSVYWYQQSLDQGLQFLIQYYNGEERAKGNILERFSAQQFPDLHSELNLSSLELGDSALYFCASSAGVSYEQYFGPGTRLTVT.

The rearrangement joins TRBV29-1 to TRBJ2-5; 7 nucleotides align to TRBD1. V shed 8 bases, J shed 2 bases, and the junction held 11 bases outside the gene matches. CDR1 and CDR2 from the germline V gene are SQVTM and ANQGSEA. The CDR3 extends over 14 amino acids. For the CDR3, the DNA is TGCAGCTCCACCTTGACAGGGCGACAAGAGACCCAGTACTTC. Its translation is CSSTLTGRQETQYF. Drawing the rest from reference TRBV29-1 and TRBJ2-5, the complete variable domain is SAVISQKPSRDICQRGTSLTIQCQVDSQVTMMFWYRQQPGQSLTLIATANQGSEATYESGFVIDKFPISRPNLTFSTLTVSNMSPEDSSIYLCSSTLTGRQETQYFGPGTRLLVL.

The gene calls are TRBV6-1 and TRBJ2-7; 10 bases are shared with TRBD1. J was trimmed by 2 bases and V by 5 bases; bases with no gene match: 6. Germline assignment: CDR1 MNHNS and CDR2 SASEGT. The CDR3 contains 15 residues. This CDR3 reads CASSHPGQGTYEQYF. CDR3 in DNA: TGTGCCAGCAGTCACCCGGGACAGGGGACCTACGAGCAGTACTTC.